These T cell receptor beta chains were read from a single sample in a study of T cell responses to AZD1222 COVID-19 vaccine. The repertoire was sequenced with immunoSEQ multiplex PCR; TCRdb's copy has only in-frame clones and lacks some. The sample records some 79,000 clones, roughly 75% being singletons. Source: peripheral blood, taken 28 days after the second AZD1222 dose. These TCRs come from an adult who received the AZD1222 COVID-19 vaccine. Both conserved end residues are part of each CDR3. Each record gives: D gene, J gene, clone size, V gene, CDR3 length, CDR3 DNA, CDR3 protein. The D gene is left open where the match is weak. The size field is filled for only some rows; it gives once, few, many or a size class.

TRBD1	TRBJ2-1	-	TRBV19	13	TGTGCCAGTAGTGCCAGACAGGGCAATGAGCAGTTCTTC	CASSARQGNEQFF
-	TRBJ2-7	-	TRBV2	15	TGTGCCAGCAAGATGGAAGGGGGGGAGGCGTACGAGCAGTACTTC	CASKMEGGEAYEQYF
TRBD1	TRBJ2-7	-	TRBV7-8	14	TGTGCCAGTCTCCCAAGGGGGCAAAGCTACGAGCAGTACTTC	CASLPRGQSYEQYF
-	TRBJ1-1	-	TRBV6-2/TRBV6-3	13	TGTGCCAGCAGCCCGACGGACTACACTGAAGCTTTCTTT	CASSPTDYTEAFF
-	TRBJ2-7	once	TRBV19	16	TGTGCCAGTAGTGCTGGAACAGGGACGGCCCTAGGGGAGCAGTACTTC	CASSAGTGTALGEQYF
TRBD1	TRBJ2-7	-	TRBV11-1	15	TGTGCCAGCAGCCGAGGGACAGACCCATCCTACGAGCAGTACTTC	CASSRGTDPSYEQYF
TRBD1	TRBJ2-2	-	TRBV28	15	TGTGCCAGCTTCCACCAGGGGGCAGGCACCGGGGAGCTGTTTTTT	CASFHQGAGTGELFF
-	TRBJ2-3	-	TRBV7-3	16	TGTGCCAGCAGCTTAAGTGGTGGGAGAGGCACAGATACGCAGTATTTT	CASSLSGGRGTDTQYF
-	TRBJ2-7	-	TRBV11-2	14	TGTGCCAGCAGCCGGACAGAAAATCCCTACGAGCAGTACTTC	CASSRTENPYEQYF
TRBD1	TRBJ1-4	-	TRBV2	14	TGTGCCAGCATCCGACAGGGTTTGGGGGAAAAACTGTTTTTT	CASIRQGLGEKLFF
-	TRBJ1-2	few	TRBV28	14	TGTGCCAGCAGTTCTCTGCCAACTCTCTATGGCTACACCTTC	CASSSLPTLYGYTF
-	TRBJ1-1	-	TRBV28	18	TGTGCCAGCATCAGCCTTGCGGGAAGGGGGTCTATGAACACTGAAGCTTTCTTT	CASISLAGRGSMNTEAFF
-	TRBJ1-6	-	TRBV7-6	17	TGTGCCAGCAGCTACCTACAGGCAGGGGTCTATAATTCACCCCTCCACTTT	CASSYLQAGVYNSPLHF
-	TRBJ1-5	-	TRBV19	13	TGTGCCAGTAGTATAGGGGTTAAGCAGCCCCAGCATTTT	CASSIGVKQPQHF
TRBD2	TRBJ2-3	-	TRBV4-2	14	TGTGCCAGCAGCCCCAGCGGGGGGGCAGATACGCAGTATTTT	CASSPSGGADTQYF
TRBD1	TRBJ1-4	-	TRBV4-3	16	TGCGCCAGCAGCCAAGCCTCGGACGGACAGGGCGAAAAACTGTTTTTT	CASSQASDGQGEKLFF
TRBD1	TRBJ1-6	once	TRBV11-2	16	TGTGCCAGCAGCTTAGATTTGACAGGGCCCTATTCACCCCTCCACTTT	CASSLDLTGPYSPLHF
-	TRBJ2-2	-	TRBV18	16	TGTGCCAGCTCACCACGGGCGCAGGGTCCTACCGGGGAGCTGTTTTTT	CASSPRAQGPTGELFF
-	TRBJ1-4	-	TRBV18	13	TGTGCCAGCTCACCGACAGTGGGGGAAAAACTGTTTTTT	CASSPTVGEKLFF
-	TRBJ1-6	-	TRBV3-1/TRBV3-2	20	TGTGCCAGCAGCCGCTTTAGGGAGGCAGCACGAAGCTCCTATAATTCACCCCTCCACTTT	CASSRFREAARSSYNSPLHF
-	TRBJ2-3	-	TRBV2	12	TGTGCCAGCAGCCCAGACACAGATACGCAGTATTTT	CASSPDTDTQYF
TRBD1	TRBJ2-1	few	TRBV6-2/TRBV6-3	14	TGTGCCAGCAGTTACGGGACAGGGGGCAGGATACAGTTCTTC	CASSYGTGGRIQFF
-	TRBJ2-1	-	TRBV11-3	15	TGTGCCAGCAGCTTAAAGGGGGTAACCTACAATGAGCAGTTCTTC	CASSLKGVTYNEQFF
-	TRBJ2-7	-	TRBV4-2	12	TGTGCCAGCGAATCCGAACAGTACGAGCAGTACTTC	CASESEQYEQYF
-	TRBJ2-1	once	TRBV2	13	TGTGCCAGCGTCGGACAAGAATACAATGAGCAGTTCTTC	CASVGQEYNEQFF
TRBD1	TRBJ2-1	-	TRBV27	15	TGTGCCAGCAGTTCCCGGACAGGCTCCTACAATGAGCAGTTCTTC	CASSSRTGSYNEQFF